Given below is one T cell receptor beta chain in context. Antigen specificity is unknown. This record belongs to a study of post-analysis software for immune sequencing data. Germline-derived CDR1 and CDR2 are DFQATT and SNEGSKA (reference sequence). The V and J ends lost 4 bases and 6 bases, in that order; junction bases with no gene match: 14. The CDR3 covers 17 residues. Study-wide points: Controls showed lower frequencies than patients for roughly five TRBV segments, and TRBV5-6, TRBV5-1 and TRBV20-1 were among these.

Unique molecular identifiers tagged the TCR beta cDNA libraries. MiXCR, applied by TCRdb to the PCR reads, yields one record per CDR3 protein. The profile covers roughly 800,000 distinct CDR3 sequences, with approximately 44% appearing a single time and 4.9% taken by the ten largest. This TCR was sampled from a girl under 18 with multiple sclerosis. The specimen sequenced was blood. This chain uses TRBV20-1 with TRBJ2-1, with 11 positions matching TRBD1. This CDR3 reads CSATKGFEGQGGNEQFF. CDR3 coding DNA: TGCAGTGCTACAAAGGGGTTCGAGGGACAGGGGGGCAATGAGCAGTTCTTC.